This TCR beta chain was identified in a study of human T cells and chemical hapten exposure. TCRdb independently ran MiXCR on the RACE reads; one entry per CDR3 protein. The sample contains more than 100,000 distinct CDR3 sequences, roughly 14% of which appear only once. The time point was: pre-sensitization, week 0. Treatment here: therapeutic diphenylcyclopropenone sensitization with weekly scalp DPC. Only a few counts were recorded for this clonotype. The sample here was whole blood, taken in connection with sensitization to the hapten diphenylcyclopropenone (DPC). The receptor comes from a woman under 30 with alopecia areata. Some clones in this sample may be carry-over from other donors' samples.

The CDR3 is CASSLGGSLAGALEQFF. Here the CDR3 DNA reads TGTGCCAGCAGCTTAGGTGGAAGCCTAGCGGGGGCCCTCGAGCAGTTCTTC. The V call is TRBV7-9, the J call TRBJ2-1, with 10 bases that match TRBD2. The germline V gene has CDR1 SEHNR and CDR2 FQNEAQ (reference sequence). CDR3 length equals 17 residues. V shed 1 base and J 10 bases; nucleotides not matched to a gene: 13.